A single sample gave rise to the 27 T cell receptor beta chains below, sequenced in a study of identical twins. TCRdb re-analysed the 5' RACE reads in MiXCR, keeping a single row per CDR3 protein. The data show 240,000 or so distinct CDR3 sequences, about 10% seen once. Material for sequencing was memory T cells sorted from blood. The receptors derive from a man aged 50 to 60 in good health.

This clonotype has a count of ten or more. An end of the junction does not agree with germline; a read error may underlie this. This sequence joins TRBV5-1 and TRBJ2-5, with 10 bases matching TRBD1. The germline V gene has CDR1 SGHRS and CDR2 YFSETQ. This CDR3 spans 14 amino acids. The CDR3 region is CASSPGQGQETQYF. The DNA of the CDR3 is TGTGCCAGCTCACCGGGACAGGGGCAAGAGACCCAGTACTTC.

The chain uses TRBV12-3 or TRBV12-4 and TRBJ2-5; D is perhaps TRBD1 or TRBD2 (5 bases each). The CDR3 contains 14 residues. The V end was cut by 6 bases, the J end by 1 base, with 12 bases between. CDR3 bases: TGTGCCAGCAGGCGTAGGGACGGCCAAGAGACCCAGTACTTC. This codes for CASRRRDGQETQYF.

The gene calls are TRBV11-3 and TRBJ2-1; weak D call: TRBD2 (5 bases). V was cut by 5 bases and J by 9 bases, with 20 bases left in between. CDR3 size: 15 residues. The germline V gene has CDR1 SGHNT and CDR2 YENEEA. The CDR3 DNA follows: TGTGCCAGCAGCGGTACCGGGATCAGACAAGGTGAGCAGTTCTTC. This sequence encodes CASSGTGIRQGEQFF.

This clonotype was observed a few times. The rearrangement uses TRBV5-1 and TRBJ2-3, with 9 bases aligning to TRBD2. The CDR3 contains 14 residues. V shed 0 bases, J shed 7 bases, and the junction held 3 bases outside the gene matches. Germline V gene sequence: CDR1 SGHRS, CDR2 YFSETQ. DNA for the CDR3: TGCGCCAGCAGCTTGGCAGGGACTAGCAATACGCAGTATTTT. As protein: CASSLAGTSNTQYF.

Many counts were recorded for this clonotype. The chain uses TRBV4-3 and TRBJ2-7; D is tentatively TRBD1 or TRBD2 (5 bases each). V was shortened by 4 bases and J by 7 bases, with 11 bases between the two germline ends. The CDR3 length is 12 residues. CDR1 and CDR2 (germline): LGHNA, YSLEER. The CDR3 spells CASSRGEGEQYF. The CDR3 DNA follows: TGCGCCAGCAGCCGGGGTGAGGGGGAGCAGTACTTC.

A note on this clonotype: Being one base from a much bigger clone, this may be a read error. The chain recombines TRBV7-2 with TRBJ1-1; D ambiguous. The germline V gene has CDR1 SGHTA and CDR2 FQGNSA. CDR3 length: 12 residues. V was pared by 4 bases and J by 0 bases, with 3 bases between. CDR3 nucleotide sequence: TGTGCCAGCAGCTCGATGAACACTGAAGCTTTCTTT. Amino acid sequence: CASSSMNTEAFF.

This chain uses TRBV30 with TRBJ1-1; D remains ambiguous. The length of the CDR3 is 12 residues. With 2 bases removed from V and 1 base from J, the gap between germline ends came to 5 bases. The germline gives CDR1 GTSNPN, CDR2 SVGIG (reference sequence). CDR3 bases: TGTGCCTGGAGTTCGGCGAACACTGAAGCTTTCTTT. Its translation is CAWSSANTEAFF. Complete variable domain (other parts from reference TRBV30 and TRBJ1-1): SQTIHQWPATLVQPVGSPLSLECTVEGTSNPNLYWYRQAAGRGLQLLFYSVGIGQISSEVPQNLSASRPQDRQFILSSKKLLLSDSGFYLCAWSSANTEAFFGQGTRLTVV.

There are many counts of this clonotype. The chain links TRBV27 to TRBJ2-3; 8 bases are a match to TRBD2. The length of the CDR3 is 16 residues. V was clipped by 2 bases and J by 0 bases; unmatched bases: 4. Per the germline V gene, CDR1 is MNHEY and CDR2 is SMNVEV (reference sequence). The CDR3 nucleotides read TGTGCCAGCAGTTTAATAGCGGGGACTAGCACAGATACGCAGTATTTT. Protein sequence: CASSLIAGTSTDTQYF.

This clonotype showed up many times. The chain couples TRBV4-1 to TRBJ1-5; TRBD1 is a possible D gene (5 bases). V gave up 0 bases and J gave up 10 bases, with 10 bases separating them. The germline V gene has CDR1 MGHRA and CDR2 YSYEKL. The CDR3 covers 13 residues. The CDR3 loop is CASSQDRVGPQHF. The CDR3 DNA reads TGCGCCAGCAGCCAAGACAGGGTAGGCCCCCAGCATTTT.

This clonotype was picked up many times. The genes are TRBV20-1 and TRBJ2-5, with D perhaps assigned TRBD1 or TRBD2 (6 bases each). The germline V gene has CDR1 DFQATT and CDR2 SNEGSKA (reference sequence). V was cut by 0 bases and J by 4 bases, with 12 bases left in between. This CDR3 has 14 amino acids. This chain's CDR3 is CSARDQKGGETQYF. CDR3 nucleotide sequence: TGCAGTGCTAGAGATCAGAAGGGGGGAGAGACCCAGTACTTC.

This chain joins TRBV10-2 and TRBJ2-3; maybe TRBD1 (6 bases). This CDR3 contains 13 residues. The V end lost 0 bases, the J end lost 10 bases, and 11 bases lay between the germline ends. Germline values: CDR1 WSHSY, CDR2 SAAADI. This CDR3 is CASSESRDMPQYF. Written as DNA, the CDR3 is TGCGCCAGCAGTGAGTCGAGGGACATGCCGCAGTATTTT.

This clonotype was observed a handful of times. The chain joins TRBV4-1 to TRBJ1-4, with D tentatively TRBD1 (6 bases). V was cut by 1 base and J by 8 bases, with 17 bases left in between. CDR3 length equals 16 residues. Germline V gene lookup returns CDR1 MGHRA and CDR2 YSYEKL. The CDR3 DNA reads as TGCGCCAGCAGCCAAGTCCAGGGGTCTCTTTGGGAAAAACTGTTTTTT. Protein sequence: CASSQVQGSLWEKLFF.

The sample holds many counts of this clonotype. The rearrangement links TRBV29-1 to TRBJ2-1; 7 bases are shared with TRBD1. The germline CDR1 and CDR2 sequences are SQVTM and ANQGSEA. The CDR3 spans 14 residues. V shed 7 bases, J shed 0 bases, and the junction held 6 bases outside the gene matches. CDR3 in amino acids: CSGQRTGSYNEQFF. As DNA, the CDR3 is TGCAGCGGCCAAAGGACAGGCTCCTACAATGAGCAGTTCTTC.

The V gene is TRBV5-5, the J gene TRBJ1-6; weak D call: TRBD1 (5 bases). There are 16 residues in the CDR3. CDR1 and CDR2 from the germline V gene are SGHKS and YYEKEE (reference sequence). Trimming left V 4 bases short and J 5 bases short, with 16 bases between. CDR3 residues: CASSPDRTLDNSPLHF. Written as DNA, the CDR3 is TGTGCCAGCAGCCCAGATCGGACACTCGATAATTCACCCCTCCACTTT.

This clonotype has more than one count but fewer than ten. This chain joins TRBV20-1 and TRBJ1-2; tentative D call: TRBD1 (5 bases). V shed 1 base and J shed 8 bases, with 17 bases lying between them. This CDR3 comprises 14 residues. Germline CDR1 reads DFQATT; CDR2 reads SNEGSKA (reference sequence). The CDR3 loop is CSARGDGILPGYTF. CDR3 DNA sequence: TGCAGTGCTAGAGGGGACGGGATCCTCCCGGGCTACACCTTC.

This chain joins TRBV29-1 and TRBJ2-7, with D possibly TRBD1 on 5 matching bases. V lost 4 bases and J 3 bases, leaving 16 bases between the germline ends. This CDR3 comprises 14 residues. In germline, CDR1 is SQVTM, CDR2 ANQGSEA. The CDR3 loop is CSVAEKGLSYEQYF. The CDR3 DNA follows: TGCAGCGTTGCCGAGAAGGGGCTAAGCTACGAGCAGTACTTC.

For the CDR3, the DNA is TGCAGTGCTAGCGAGACAGGGCCGGGACAGCCCCAGCATTTT. This gives the protein CSASETGPGQPQHF. This chain links TRBV20-1 with TRBJ1-5, with TRBD1 identical over 7 bases. The CDR3 spans 14 residues. The V gene's germline CDR1 is DFQATT and CDR2 SNEGSKA (reference sequence). The trim removed 3 bases at V and 7 bases at J, leaving 9 bases unmatched.

This clonotype has just a few counts. The chain combines TRBV5-1 with TRBJ1-1, with a weak D call TRBD1 (5 bases). Deletions cut 0 bases from V and 2 bases from J, with 17 bases between. The CDR3 length is 17 residues. Looked up from germline, CDR1 is SGHRS and CDR2 is YFSETQ. The CDR3 spells CASSLGGSRGVNTEAFF. The CDR3 nucleotides are TGCGCCAGCAGCTTGGGGGGATCAAGAGGGGTCAACACTGAAGCTTTCTTT. Drawing the rest from reference TRBV5-1 and TRBJ1-1, the complete variable domain is KAGVTQTPRYLIKTRGQQVTLSCSPISGHRSVSWYQQTPGQGLQFLFEYFSETQRNKGNFPGRFSGRQFSNSRSEMNVSTLELGDSALYLCASSLGGSRGVNTEAFFGQGTRLTVV.

This clonotype was counted ten times or more. The rearrangement joins TRBV4-3 to TRBJ2-1; unclear D gene. This CDR3 is 13 amino acids long. The germline V gene has CDR1 LGHNA and CDR2 YSLEER. V was trimmed by 0 bases and J by 5 bases, leaving 5 bases between them. The CDR3 spells CASSQEDHNEQFF. In DNA form, the CDR3 reads TGCGCCAGCAGCCAAGAGGACCACAATGAGCAGTTCTTC.

The rearrangement uses TRBV20-1 and TRBJ1-5; 8 nucleotides match TRBD1. The V gene's germline CDR1 is DFQATT and CDR2 SNEGSKA (reference sequence). J gave up 4 bases and V 5 bases, and 7 bases lay outside the gene matches. This CDR3 spans 14 amino acids. CDR3 protein: CSAGRTGRNQPQHF. The CDR3 region has the DNA TGCAGTGCTGGACGGACAGGGCGGAATCAGCCCCAGCATTTT.

The V and J genes are TRBV15 and TRBJ1-6; D remains ambiguous. V was clipped by 1 base and J by 8 bases, with 6 bases between them. Per the germline V gene, CDR1 is LNHNV and CDR2 is YYDKDF (reference sequence). The CDR3 is 13 amino acids. This chain's CDR3 is CATSRVTDSPLHF. The CDR3 nucleotides are TGTGCCACCAGCAGAGTTACAGATTCACCCCTCCACTTT.

The chain carries TRBV5-6 and TRBJ2-5; 11 bases are a match to TRBD2. J was trimmed by 5 bases and V by 4 bases; bases with no gene match: 7. The length of the CDR3 is 15 residues. Germline V CDR1 and CDR2: SGHDT, YYEEEE. DNA of the CDR3: TGTGCCAGCAGCGTCCTAGCGGGGGGTGCGGAGACCCAGTACTTC. This translates into CASSVLAGGAETQYF.

Ten or more counts support this clonotype. The genes are TRBV29-1 and TRBJ2-2, with TRBD1 identical over 9 bases. This CDR3 contains 13 residues. The J segment lost 5 bases and the V segment lost 6 bases, leaving 4 bases of the junction unmatched. Per the germline V gene, CDR1 is SQVTM and CDR2 is ANQGSEA. The CDR3 loop is CSVAGQGTGELFF. The CDR3 DNA is TGCAGCGTAGCCGGACAGGGGACCGGGGAGCTGTTTTTT.

This clonotype was counted at least ten times. CDR3 sequence (DNA): TGCGCCAGCAGCCAAGAGGCAGGGAAGAGGAATCAGCCCCAGCATTTT. It translates to CASSQEAGKRNQPQHF. The chain joins TRBV4-3 to TRBJ1-5; D might be TRBD1 (5 bases). V gave up 0 bases and J gave up 4 bases, with 13 bases separating them. The length of the CDR3 is 16 residues. Germline V gives CDR1 LGHNA, CDR2 YSLEER.

This rearrangement joins TRBV12-3 or TRBV12-4 to TRBJ1-1; TRBD1 might be the D (5 bases). V lost 0 bases and J 4 bases, leaving 6 bases between the germline ends. The CDR3 extends over 13 amino acids. Here the CDR3 reads CASSLAQGTEAFF. CDR3 in DNA: TGTGCCAGCAGTTTAGCGCAGGGCACTGAAGCTTTCTTT.

This sequence joins TRBV2 and TRBJ2-7, with D hard to call. Deletions cut 8 bases from V and 3 bases from J, with 11 bases between. CDR1 and CDR2 from the germline V gene are SNHLY and FYNNEI. The CDR3 sequence is 12 residues long. CDR3 in amino acids: CASALNVYEQYF. CDR3 DNA: TGTGCCAGCGCTTTGAATGTCTACGAGCAGTACTTC.

This clonotype was seen many times. This rearrangement joins TRBV5-1 to TRBJ1-1; 7 nucleotides match TRBD1. In germline, CDR1 is SGHRS, CDR2 YFSETQ. The CDR3 sequence is 17 residues long. The ends lost 0 bases at V and 0 bases at J; junction bases unmatched: 8. The CDR3 reads CASSLVDREGMNTEAFF. The DNA for the CDR3 is TGCGCCAGCAGCTTGGTCGACAGGGAAGGAATGAACACTGAAGCTTTCTTT.